This T cell receptor beta chain appears in the sequencing data of a study of memory CD4+ T cells and cytomegalovirus serostatus. Study at large: Donors were healthy Belgian adults, under ten CMV seropositive and roughly 25 seronegative.

The sort gate was single viable CD3+CD4+CD8-CD45RO+ cells for memory CD4+ T cells. CD4+ T cells were isolated by positive magnetic selection. In the authors' workflow: After removing out-of-frame reads, over 2 million distinct TCRbeta sequences remained. Libraries were prepared by immunoSEQ multiplex PCR; TCRdb keeps only in-frame clonotypes and omits some of them. V, J and clone size are taken as reported in that table, and D and trimming were inferred from the DNA itself. In the table there are about 60,000 clones, about 70% of which are singletons. Germline-derived CDR1 and CDR2 are MNHEY and SVGAGI. Trimming cost V 5 bases and J 1 base, with 11 bases left between them. The CDR3 is 14 amino acids. As regards this clone: Its cognate antigen is unknown.

Notes on the study in general: About 40% of the roughly 160 known CMV-associated TCRbeta sequences appeared in CD4+ memory.

The chain has TRBV6-5 and TRBJ1-1, with D possibly being TRBD1 (6 bases). This clonotype was obtained from an adult in good health and CMV-seropositive. The material sequenced was memory CD4+ T cells from blood. The CDR3 coding sequence is TGTGCCAGCAGTAGTAGGGGGGGGAACACTGAAGCTTTCTTT. Encoded protein: CASSSRGGNTEAFF.